This entry features one TCR beta chain sequence. As yet, its antigen is unknown. The data belong to a study of shared clonotypes between healthy human individuals. Each subset's genomic DNA was split evenly across several immunoSEQ plates. TCRdb keeps only in-frame clones here, not all; method: immunoSEQ multiplex PCR. The table records about 2 million clones, about 95% of them present only once. Terminally differentiated effector memory CD45RA+ cells were excluded from the naive CD8 cells, which were CD45RO-negative and positively selected for CCR7. The V segment lost 3 bases and the J segment 2 bases; nucleotides outside the gene matches: 0. The CDR3 loop spans 14 amino acids. Germline V lookup: CDR1 LNHDA, CDR2 SQIVND (reference sequence). Whole-study results and caveats: The generation probabilities recorded for non-shared clonotypes fell below those of clonotypes shared by all four donors. Naive subsets generally exceeded memory subsets in estimated richness. Tissues were not sampled, only blood, and their repertoires likely differ.

Sequenced input: naive CD8+ T cells sorted from blood. The TCR was taken from a man younger than 35 in good health. V gene TRBV19 combines with J gene TRBJ1-4, with TRBD1 matching over 7 bases. The CDR3 is CASSMTGTNEKLFF. As DNA, the CDR3 is TGTGCCAGTAGTATGACAGGGACTAATGAAAAACTGTTTTTT.